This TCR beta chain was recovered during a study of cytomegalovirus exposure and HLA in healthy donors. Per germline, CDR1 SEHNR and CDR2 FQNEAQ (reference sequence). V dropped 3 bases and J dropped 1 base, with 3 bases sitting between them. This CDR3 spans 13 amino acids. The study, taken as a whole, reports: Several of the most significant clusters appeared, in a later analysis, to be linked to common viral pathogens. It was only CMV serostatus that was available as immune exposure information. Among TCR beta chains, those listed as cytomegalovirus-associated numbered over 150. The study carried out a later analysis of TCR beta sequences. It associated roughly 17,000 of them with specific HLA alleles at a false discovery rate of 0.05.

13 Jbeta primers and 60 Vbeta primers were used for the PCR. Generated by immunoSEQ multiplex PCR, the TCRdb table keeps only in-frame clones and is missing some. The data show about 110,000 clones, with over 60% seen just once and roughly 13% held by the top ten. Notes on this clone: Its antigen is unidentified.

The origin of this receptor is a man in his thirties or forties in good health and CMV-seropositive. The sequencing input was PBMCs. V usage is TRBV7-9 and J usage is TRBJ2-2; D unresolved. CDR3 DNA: TGTGCCAGCAGCTTCAAGAACACCGGGGAGCTGTTTTTT. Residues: CASSFKNTGELFF.